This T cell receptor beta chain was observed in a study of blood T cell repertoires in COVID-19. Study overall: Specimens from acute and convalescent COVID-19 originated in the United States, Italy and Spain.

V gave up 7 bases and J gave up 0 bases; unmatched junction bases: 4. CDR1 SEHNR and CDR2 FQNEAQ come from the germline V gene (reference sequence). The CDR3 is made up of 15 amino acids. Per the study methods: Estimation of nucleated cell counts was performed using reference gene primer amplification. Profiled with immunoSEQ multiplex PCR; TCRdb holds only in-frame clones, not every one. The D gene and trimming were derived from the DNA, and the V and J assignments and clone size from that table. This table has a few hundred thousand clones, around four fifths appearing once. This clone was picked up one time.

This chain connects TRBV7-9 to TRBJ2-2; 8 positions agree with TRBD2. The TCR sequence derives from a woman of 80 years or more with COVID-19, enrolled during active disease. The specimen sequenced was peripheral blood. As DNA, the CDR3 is TGTGCCAGCACCCCGGGACTAGCGAACACCGGGGAGCTGTTTTTT. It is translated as CASTPGLANTGELFF.